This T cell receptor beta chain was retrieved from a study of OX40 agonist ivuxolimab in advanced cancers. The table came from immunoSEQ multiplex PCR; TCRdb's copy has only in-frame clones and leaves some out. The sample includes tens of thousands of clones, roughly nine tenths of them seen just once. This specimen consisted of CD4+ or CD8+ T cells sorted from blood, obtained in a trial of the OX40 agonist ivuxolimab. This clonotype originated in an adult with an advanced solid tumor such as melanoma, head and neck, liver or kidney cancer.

The CDR3 region is CASSRTGVSQPQHF. The CDR3 nucleotides read TGTGCCAGCAGCAGGACAGGGGTTTCTCAGCCCCAGCATTTT. The chain employs TRBV6-1 and TRBJ1-5; 9 nucleotides agree with TRBD1. In germline, CDR1 is MNHNS, CDR2 SASEGT. The CDR3 runs 14 residues. After removal of 6 bases from V and 6 bases from J, the junction contained 6 bases not matched to a gene.